This T cell receptor (beta chain) was sequenced for a study of cytomegalovirus exposure and HLA in healthy donors. Study-level points and caveats: Evidence from a later analysis indicated that most CMV-associated TCR beta chains looked HLA-restricted. The records held CMV serostatus as the only immune exposure information.

A few counts support this clone. The antigen is unknown. PCR employed 60 Vbeta and 13 Jbeta primers. Libraries were prepared by immunoSEQ multiplex PCR; TCRdb keeps only in-frame clonotypes and omits some of them. The top ten hold about 0.5% of the sample, which has about 240,000 clones, roughly 78% seen once. The sequenced material came from PBMCs. This clonotype originated in a boy aged 5-17 years in good health and CMV-seronegative.

The CDR3 nucleotides read TGTGCCAGCAGCCCGCGGGGGTTGAGCAATCAGCCCCAGCATTTT. Translation gives CASSPRGLSNQPQHF. J is TRBJ1-5 and V is TRBV4-2, with D perhaps matching TRBD1 (5 bases). The CDR3 extends over 15 amino acids. Germline CDR1 is LGHNA and CDR2 is YNFKEQ. The V end lost 4 bases, the J end lost 1 base, and 11 bases lay between the germline ends.